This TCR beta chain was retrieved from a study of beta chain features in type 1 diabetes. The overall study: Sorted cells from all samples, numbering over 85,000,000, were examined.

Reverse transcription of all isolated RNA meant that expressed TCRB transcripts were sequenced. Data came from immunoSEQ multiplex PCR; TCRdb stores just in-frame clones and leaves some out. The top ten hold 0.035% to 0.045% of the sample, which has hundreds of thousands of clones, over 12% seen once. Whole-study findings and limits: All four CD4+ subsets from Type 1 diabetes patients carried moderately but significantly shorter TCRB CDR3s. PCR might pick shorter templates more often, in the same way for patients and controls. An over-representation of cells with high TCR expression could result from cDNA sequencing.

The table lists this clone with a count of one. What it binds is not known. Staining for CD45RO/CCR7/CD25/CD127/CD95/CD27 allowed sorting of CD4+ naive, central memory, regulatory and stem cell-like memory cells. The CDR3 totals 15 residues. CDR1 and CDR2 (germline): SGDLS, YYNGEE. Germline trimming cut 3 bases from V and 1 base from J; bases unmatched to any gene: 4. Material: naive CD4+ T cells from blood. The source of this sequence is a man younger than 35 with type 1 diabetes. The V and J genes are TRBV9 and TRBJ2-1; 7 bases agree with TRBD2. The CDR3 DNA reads TGTGCCAGCAGCGCGAGCGGGAAGTCCTACAATGAGCAGTTCTTC. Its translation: CASSASGKSYNEQFF.